Here is one T cell receptor (beta chain) with its context. TCRdb independently ran MiXCR on the reads; one entry per CDR3 protein. In the table there are approximately 250,000 distinct CDR3 sequences, around 28% of which are singletons. The source of the sample is a study of kidney transplant recipient with SARS-CoV-2 infection. Trimming pared 1 base from V and 2 bases from J, leaving 12 bases between. Germline CDR1 is SEHNR and CDR2 is FQNEAQ (reference sequence). The CDR3 extends over 16 amino acids. The sample here was a blood sample, taken at baseline and around day 110 from a kidney transplant recipient. The source is a young adult male patient who had COVID-19 and was a kidney transplant recipient. Part of the T cells may come from the graft donor. This chain connects TRBV7-9 to TRBJ1-5, with a possible D match to TRBD1 (5 bases). The CDR3 region has the DNA TGTGCCAGCAGCTTAGACTCCGCGGGGGGCAATCAGCCCCAGCATTTT. Translated, it gives CASSLDSAGGNQPQHF.